These 2 T cell receptor beta chains share one sample of origin, sequenced in a study of T-cell memory formation after mild COVID-19. MiXCR, applied by TCRdb to the 5' RACE reads, yields one record per CDR3 protein. The table includes 350,000 to 500,000 distinct CDR3 sequences, around 17% detected once. Source material: PBMCs or a T cell subset sorted from them (not recorded which). The receptors here all came from a man younger than 35 who had mild COVID-19 (a few samples of this study predate the infection). Cell type and time point are not known.

The CDR3 sequence: CASRLERLNYGYTF. The CDR3 coding sequence is TGCGCCAGCAGGCTAGAGCGCCTTAACTATGGCTACACCTTC. This rearrangement joins TRBV5-1 to TRBJ1-2; D gene uncertain. V was clipped by 5 bases and J by 1 base, with 12 bases between them. The CDR3 length is 14 residues. Looked up from germline, CDR1 is SGHRS and CDR2 is YFSETQ.

The sample holds a few counts of this clonotype. The chain carries TRBV9 and TRBJ1-5; D not certain. The CDR3 totals 15 residues. Trimming pared 0 bases from V and 3 bases from J, leaving 10 bases between. Germline V gives CDR1 SGDLS, CDR2 YYNGEE. In nucleotides, the CDR3 is TGTGCCAGCAGCGTAGCTGGGCAGCTCAATCAGCCCCAGCATTTT. The encoded protein is CASSVAGQLNQPQHF.